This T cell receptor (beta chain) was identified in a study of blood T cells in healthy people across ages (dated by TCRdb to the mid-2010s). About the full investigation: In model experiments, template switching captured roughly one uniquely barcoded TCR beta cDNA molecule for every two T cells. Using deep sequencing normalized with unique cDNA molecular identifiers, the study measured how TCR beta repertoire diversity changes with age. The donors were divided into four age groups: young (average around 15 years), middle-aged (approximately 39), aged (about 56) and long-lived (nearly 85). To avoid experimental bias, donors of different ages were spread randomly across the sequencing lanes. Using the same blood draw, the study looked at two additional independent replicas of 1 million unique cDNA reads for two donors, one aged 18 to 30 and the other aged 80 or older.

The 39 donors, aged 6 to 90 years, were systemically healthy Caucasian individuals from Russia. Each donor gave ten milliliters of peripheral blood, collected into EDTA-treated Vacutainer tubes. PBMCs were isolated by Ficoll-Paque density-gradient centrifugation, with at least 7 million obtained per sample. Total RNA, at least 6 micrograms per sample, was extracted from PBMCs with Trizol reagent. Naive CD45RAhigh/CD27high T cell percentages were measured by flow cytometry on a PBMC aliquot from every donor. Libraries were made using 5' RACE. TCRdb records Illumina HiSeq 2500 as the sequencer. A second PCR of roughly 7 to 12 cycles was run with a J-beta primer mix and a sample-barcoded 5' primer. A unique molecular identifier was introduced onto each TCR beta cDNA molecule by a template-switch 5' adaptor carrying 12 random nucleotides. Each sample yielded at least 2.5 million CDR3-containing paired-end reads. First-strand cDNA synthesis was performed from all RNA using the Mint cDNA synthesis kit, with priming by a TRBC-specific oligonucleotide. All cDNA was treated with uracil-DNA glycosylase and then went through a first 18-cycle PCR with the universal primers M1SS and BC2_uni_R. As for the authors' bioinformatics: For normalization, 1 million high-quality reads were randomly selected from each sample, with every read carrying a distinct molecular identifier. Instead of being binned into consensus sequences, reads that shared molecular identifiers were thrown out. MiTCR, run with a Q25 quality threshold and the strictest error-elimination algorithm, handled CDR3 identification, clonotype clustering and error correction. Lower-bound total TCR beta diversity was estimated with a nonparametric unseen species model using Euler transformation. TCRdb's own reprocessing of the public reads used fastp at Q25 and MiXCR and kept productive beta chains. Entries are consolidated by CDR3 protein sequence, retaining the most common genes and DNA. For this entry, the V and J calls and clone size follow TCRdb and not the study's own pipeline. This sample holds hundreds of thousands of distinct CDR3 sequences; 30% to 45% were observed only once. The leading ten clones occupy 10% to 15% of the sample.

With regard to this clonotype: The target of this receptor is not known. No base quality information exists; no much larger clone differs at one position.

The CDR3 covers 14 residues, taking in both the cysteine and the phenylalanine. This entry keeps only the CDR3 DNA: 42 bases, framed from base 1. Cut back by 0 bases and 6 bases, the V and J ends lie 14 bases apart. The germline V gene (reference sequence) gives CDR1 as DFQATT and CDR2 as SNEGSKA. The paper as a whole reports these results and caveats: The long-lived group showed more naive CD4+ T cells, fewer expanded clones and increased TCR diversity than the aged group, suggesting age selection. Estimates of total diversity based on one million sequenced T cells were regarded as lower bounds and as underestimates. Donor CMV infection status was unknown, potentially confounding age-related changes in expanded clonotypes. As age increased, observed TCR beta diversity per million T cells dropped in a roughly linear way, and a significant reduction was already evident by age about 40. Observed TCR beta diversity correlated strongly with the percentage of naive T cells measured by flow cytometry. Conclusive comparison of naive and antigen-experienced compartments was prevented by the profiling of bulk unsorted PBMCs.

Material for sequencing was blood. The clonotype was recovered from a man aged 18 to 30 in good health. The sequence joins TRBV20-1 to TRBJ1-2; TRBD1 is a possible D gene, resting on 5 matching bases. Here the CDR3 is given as CSAREAPREDGYTF. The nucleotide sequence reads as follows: TGCAGTGCTAGAGAAGCGCCCAGGGAGGATGGCTACACCTTC.